Listed below are T cell receptor beta chains from one sample, sequenced in a study of blood T cells in healthy people across ages. TCRdb re-called the 5' RACE reads with MiXCR, one entry per CDR3 protein. This sample has 1.5 million or so distinct CDR3 sequences, with about 43% found just once. Sequencing input: blood. All receptors come from a woman younger than 35 in good health. The CDR3 runs from the conserved cysteine through the conserved F or W. Fields, in order: J gene, V gene, CDR3 protein.

- TRBV11-2 CASSLWGTGVNEQYF
TRBJ1-2 TRBV14 CASSQTGENYGYTF
TRBJ2-7 TRBV7-6 CASSLGGVVGSEQYF
TRBJ1-4 TRBV7-9 CASSPAPANEKLFF
TRBJ2-1 TRBV2 CASSDRERELDEQFF
TRBJ2-7 TRBV6-1 CASSEGQVDYEQYF
TRBJ1-2 TRBV11-2 CASSNPRDFHYGYTF
TRBJ2-7 TRBV2 CASRPMGTGRAEQYF
TRBJ2-1 TRBV10-1 CASSVGNIYNEQFF
TRBJ2-1 TRBV20-1 CSARLGTSSYNEQFF
TRBJ2-3 TRBV3-1 CASSHPRGDTQYF
TRBJ2-7 TRBV4-1 CASSQDRTGRNEQYF
TRBJ1-1 TRBV7-9 CASSLMGQGNTEAFF
TRBJ1-4 TRBV29-1 CSVGQTHSEKLFF
TRBJ2-3 TRBV7-7 CAGSFAGQGGNTDTQYF
TRBJ2-3 TRBV20-1 CSVQPGGSGDTQYF
TRBJ2-1 TRBV6-1 CASSDLAAKYNEQFF
TRBJ2-1 TRBV4-1 CASSQTSGGRLYNEQFF